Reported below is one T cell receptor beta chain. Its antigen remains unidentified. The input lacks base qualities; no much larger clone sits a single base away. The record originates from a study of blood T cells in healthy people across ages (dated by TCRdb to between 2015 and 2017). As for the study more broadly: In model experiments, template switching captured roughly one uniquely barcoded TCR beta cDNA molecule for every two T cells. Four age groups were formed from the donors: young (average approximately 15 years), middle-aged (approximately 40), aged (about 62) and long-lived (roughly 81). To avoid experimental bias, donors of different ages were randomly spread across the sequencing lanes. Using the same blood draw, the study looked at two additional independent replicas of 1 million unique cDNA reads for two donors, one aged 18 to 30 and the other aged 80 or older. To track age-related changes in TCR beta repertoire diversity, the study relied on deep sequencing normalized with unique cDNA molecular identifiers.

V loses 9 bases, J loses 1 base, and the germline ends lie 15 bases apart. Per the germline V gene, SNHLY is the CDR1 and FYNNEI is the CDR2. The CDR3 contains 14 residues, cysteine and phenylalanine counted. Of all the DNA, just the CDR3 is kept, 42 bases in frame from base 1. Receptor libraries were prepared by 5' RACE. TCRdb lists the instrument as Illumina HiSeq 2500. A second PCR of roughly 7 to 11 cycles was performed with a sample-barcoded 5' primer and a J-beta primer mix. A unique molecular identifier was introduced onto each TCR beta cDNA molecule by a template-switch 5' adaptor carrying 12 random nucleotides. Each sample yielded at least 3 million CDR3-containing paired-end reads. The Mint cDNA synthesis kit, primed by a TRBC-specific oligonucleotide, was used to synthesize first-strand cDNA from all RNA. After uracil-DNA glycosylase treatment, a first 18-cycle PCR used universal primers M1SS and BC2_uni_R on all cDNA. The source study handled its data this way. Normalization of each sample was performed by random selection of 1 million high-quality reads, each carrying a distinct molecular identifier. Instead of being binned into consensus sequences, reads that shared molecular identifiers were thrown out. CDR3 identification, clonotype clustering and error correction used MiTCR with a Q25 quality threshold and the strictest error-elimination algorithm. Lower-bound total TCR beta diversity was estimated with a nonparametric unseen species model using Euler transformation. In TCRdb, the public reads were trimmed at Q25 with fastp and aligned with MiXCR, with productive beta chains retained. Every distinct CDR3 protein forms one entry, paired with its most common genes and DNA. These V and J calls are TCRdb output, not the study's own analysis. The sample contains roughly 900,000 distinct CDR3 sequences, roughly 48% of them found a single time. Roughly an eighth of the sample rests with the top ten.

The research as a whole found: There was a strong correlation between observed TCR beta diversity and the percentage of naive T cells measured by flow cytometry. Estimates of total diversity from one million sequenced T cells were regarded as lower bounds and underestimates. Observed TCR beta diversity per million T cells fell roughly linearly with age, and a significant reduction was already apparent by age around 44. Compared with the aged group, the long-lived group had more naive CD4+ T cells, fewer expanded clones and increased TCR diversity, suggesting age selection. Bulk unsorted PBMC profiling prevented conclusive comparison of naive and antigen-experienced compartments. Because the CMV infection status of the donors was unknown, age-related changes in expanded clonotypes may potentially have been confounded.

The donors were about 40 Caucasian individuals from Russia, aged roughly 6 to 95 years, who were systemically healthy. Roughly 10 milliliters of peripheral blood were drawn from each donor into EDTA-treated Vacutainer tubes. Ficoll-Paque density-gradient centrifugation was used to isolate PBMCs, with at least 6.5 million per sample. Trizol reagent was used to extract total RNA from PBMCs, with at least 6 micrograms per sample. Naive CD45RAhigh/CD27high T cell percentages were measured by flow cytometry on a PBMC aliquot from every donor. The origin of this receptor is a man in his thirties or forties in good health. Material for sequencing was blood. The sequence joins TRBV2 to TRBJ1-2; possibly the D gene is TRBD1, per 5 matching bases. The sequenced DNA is TGTGCCAGTAGCTACAGGATTCATAACTATGGCTACACCTTC. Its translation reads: CASSYRIHNYGYTF.